Here is one T cell receptor beta chain with its context. Its antigen remains unknown. The repertoire was sequenced with immunoSEQ multiplex PCR; TCRdb's copy has only in-frame clones and lacks some. Of 120,000 or so clones listed, over 80% are singletons. These data originate in a study of T cell responses to AZD1222 COVID-19 vaccine. Study summary: Combined were second doses at about 4 or about 12 weeks.

General study points: With two AZD1222 doses given, Spike-specific TCR breadth and depth both rose. Nearly half of spike-specific TCRs reportedly target unmutated variant regions. Repertoire sampling occurred only after the peak T cell response.

The CDR3 is 11 residues long. CDR1 SGHDT and CDR2 YYEEEE come from the germline V gene. Trimming stripped 0 bases from V and 7 bases from J, with 2 bases between. The sequencing used peripheral blood, collected on day 0 of AZD1222 vaccination. The sequence was obtained from an adult in good health. The rearrangement joins TRBV5-6 to TRBJ2-1; D unclear. The CDR3 loop is CASSLGNEQFF. DNA of the CDR3: TGTGCCAGCAGCTTGGGAAATGAGCAGTTCTTC.